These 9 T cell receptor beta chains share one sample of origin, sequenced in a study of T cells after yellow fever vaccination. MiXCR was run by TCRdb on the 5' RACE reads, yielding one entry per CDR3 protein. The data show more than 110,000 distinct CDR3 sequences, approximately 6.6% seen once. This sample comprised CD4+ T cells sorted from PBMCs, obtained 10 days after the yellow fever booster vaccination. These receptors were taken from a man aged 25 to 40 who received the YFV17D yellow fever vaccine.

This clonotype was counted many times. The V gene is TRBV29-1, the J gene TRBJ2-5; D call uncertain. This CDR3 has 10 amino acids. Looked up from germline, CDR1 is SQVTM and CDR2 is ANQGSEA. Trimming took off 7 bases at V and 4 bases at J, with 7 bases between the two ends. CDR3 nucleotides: TGCAGCGCCGGCGGAGAGACCCAGTACTTC. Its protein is CSAGGETQYF.

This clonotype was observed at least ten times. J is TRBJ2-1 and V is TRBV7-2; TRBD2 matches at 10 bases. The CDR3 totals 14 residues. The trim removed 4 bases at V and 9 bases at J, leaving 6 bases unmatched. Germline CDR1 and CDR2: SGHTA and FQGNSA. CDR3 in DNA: TGTGCCAGCAGCTCCCCGGGACTAGCGATTGAGCAGTTCTTC. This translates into CASSSPGLAIEQFF.

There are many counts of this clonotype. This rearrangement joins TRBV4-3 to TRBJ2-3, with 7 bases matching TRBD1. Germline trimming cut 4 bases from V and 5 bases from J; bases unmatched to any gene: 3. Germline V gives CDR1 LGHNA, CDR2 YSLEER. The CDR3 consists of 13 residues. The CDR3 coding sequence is TGCGCCAGCAGCCCCGGGGACAGAGATACGCAGTATTTT. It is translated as CASSPGDRDTQYF.

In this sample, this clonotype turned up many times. The CDR3 DNA follows: TGCAGTGCTAGAAGGGGTTCCGAGCAGTACTTC. Encoded protein: CSARRGSEQYF. The genes are TRBV20-1 and TRBJ2-7, with a tentative D call TRBD1 (5 bases). V was cut by 2 bases and J by 6 bases, with 8 bases left in between. This CDR3 has 11 amino acids. The germline V gene encodes CDR1 DFQATT and CDR2 SNEGSKA (reference sequence).

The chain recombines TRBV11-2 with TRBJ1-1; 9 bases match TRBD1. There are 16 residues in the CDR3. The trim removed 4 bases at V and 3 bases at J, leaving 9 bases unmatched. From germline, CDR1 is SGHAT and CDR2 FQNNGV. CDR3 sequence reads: CASSSNKGQGYTEAFF. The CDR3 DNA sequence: TGTGCCAGCAGCTCGAATAAGGGACAGGGATACACTGAAGCTTTCTTT.

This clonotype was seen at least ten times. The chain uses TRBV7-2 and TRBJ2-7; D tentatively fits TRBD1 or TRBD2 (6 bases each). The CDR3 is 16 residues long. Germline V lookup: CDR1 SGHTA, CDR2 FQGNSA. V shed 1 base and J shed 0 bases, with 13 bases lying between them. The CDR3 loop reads CASSLDGGQSSYEQYF. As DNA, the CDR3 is TGTGCCAGCAGCTTAGACGGGGGCCAGAGCTCCTACGAGCAGTACTTC.

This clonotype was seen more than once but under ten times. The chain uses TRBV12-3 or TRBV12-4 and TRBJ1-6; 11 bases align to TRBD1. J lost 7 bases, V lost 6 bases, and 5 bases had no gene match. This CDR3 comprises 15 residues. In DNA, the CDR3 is TGTGCCAGCAGCCCGGACAGGGGGCGGAATTCACCCCTCCACTTT. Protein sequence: CASSPDRGRNSPLHF.

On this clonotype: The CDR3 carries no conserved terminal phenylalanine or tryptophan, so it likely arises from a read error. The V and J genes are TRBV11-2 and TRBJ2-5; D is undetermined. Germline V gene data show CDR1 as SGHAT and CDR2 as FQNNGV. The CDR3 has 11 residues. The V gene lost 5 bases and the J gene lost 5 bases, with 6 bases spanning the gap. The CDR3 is CASSEEETQYI. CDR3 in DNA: TGTGCCAGCAGCGAGGAGGAGACCCAGTACATC.

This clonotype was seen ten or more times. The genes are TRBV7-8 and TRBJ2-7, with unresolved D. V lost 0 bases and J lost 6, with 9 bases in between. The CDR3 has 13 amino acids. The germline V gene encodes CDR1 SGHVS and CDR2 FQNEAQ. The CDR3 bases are TGTGCCAGCAGCTTAGCTGTCGCCTCCGAGCAGTACTTC. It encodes CASSLAVASEQYF.